Detailed here is one T cell receptor (beta chain). Within one base of it there is no much larger clone, and no base qualities were kept. V ends up 2 bases short and J 3 bases short, with an unmatched junction base count of 10. The CDR3 spans 16 residues, from the cysteine through the phenylalanine. Only CDR3 DNA is held: 48 bases, read in frame from base 1. As encoded in the germline V gene, CDR1 is SGHTS while CDR2 is YDEGEE. The time point label of this sample denotes: cells obtained before transplantation from donor or recipient. Mixed lymphocyte reactions plated about 200,000 CFSE-labeled pre-transplant responders with about 200,000 irradiated violet-dye-labeled stimulators and were cultured for about 6 days. Proliferating CD3+CD4+CFSE-low and CD3+CD8+CFSE-low responder cells were FACS-sorted on a BD Influx sorter after the mixed lymphocyte reaction. To prepare the library, the immunoSEQ multiplex PCR assay was applied. For most patients, genomic DNA was isolated with the Qiagen DNeasy Blood and Tissue Kit and sent frozen to Adaptive Biotechnologies for TCR sequencing. For most patients, high-throughput TCR-beta CDR3 sequencing of genomic DNA was performed by Adaptive Biotechnologies. Regarding the original processing steps: TCR sequencing data were retrieved from Adaptive's ImmunoSEQ software for 15 to 20 patients, whereas three other patients were processed with MiXCR and VDJtools. To correct CD4 versus CD8 sorting errors, any sequence found in both subsets at a frequency ratio below 5:1 was removed. CDR3 nucleotide sequences shared between donor and recipient were removed because their origin could not be assigned. To count as alloreactive, a clone needed at least 2-fold expansion over unstimulated cells and a minimum CFSE-low frequency of 0.002% (template counts) or 0.001% (read counts). Mappable clones were those detected in sequenced pre-transplant spleen, lymph node, or MLR CFSE-low populations of the donor or recipient. The cumulative frequency of alloreactive clones was calculated as a percentage of all sequences, weighted by copy number. TCRdb stores this immuneACCESS table with in-frame sequences only. Part of the clones is absent; in the studies checked, under half of the shortfall reflects unresolved V genes, and no reason is known for the rest. That table supplies the V and J calls and clone size; D and trimming were determined from the DNA. The sample data list over 3,000 clones, and under 35% of these were observed just once. The ten largest account for 6% to 6.5% of the sample.

This record comes from a study of graft-versus-host responses after intestinal transplantation (TCRdb year 2021). Regarding the complete study: Multivisceral, liver-intestinal, or isolated intestinal transplants were received by the recipients. A peak of at least 4% donor T cells among recipient peripheral blood mononuclear cells was the definition used for donor T cell macrochimerism. Instead of going to the commercial service, samples from a few later patients were sequenced in-house on an Illumina MiSeq and processed with MiXCR. To identify alloreactive clones, pre-transplant mixed lymphocyte reaction products were sequenced and then compared with unstimulated pre-transplant donor and recipient T cells. The cohort enrolled some 23 intestinal transplant recipients including one retransplant, and a few patients lacking pretransplant specimens were excluded. All recipients received anti-thymocyte globulin induction followed by maintenance tacrolimus and steroids for three to four years. After intestinal transplantation, graft-versus-host and host-versus-graft alloreactive T cell clones were followed in the graft, circulation and bone marrow using bulk TCR-beta CDR3 sequencing. What the study reported, not specific to this receptor: High GvH to HvG T cell clonal ratios were observed in the allografts of patients with donor T cell macrochimerism. Conclusions were limited by the relatively low number and heterogeneity of intestinal transplant patients. GvH clones were detected in recipient bone marrow, and some appeared earlier in ileal mucosa or blood, consistent with an intestinal mucosal origin. Early after transplant, peak levels of circulating GvH clones were found to be associated with declines in HvG clones.

The source material was alloreactive CD4+ T cells from a mixed lymphocyte reaction culture, sampled before transplantation. The sample's cell subset or site, from its label and the paper: CFSE-low proliferating T cells sorted from roughly 6-day pre-transplant mixed lymphocyte reaction (GvH or HvG direction). The receptor chain draws on TRBV5-8 and TRBJ2-7, with TRBD1 matching 8 junction bases. The TCR was taken from a human patient who was an organ donor for intestinal transplantation. Here the CDR3 is given as CASSLDRDRGFYEQYF. The nucleotides are TGTGCCAGCAGCTTAGATCGTGACAGGGGTTTCTACGAGCAGTACTTC.